This passage covers 7 T cell receptor beta chains from one sample sequenced in a study of blood T cell repertoires in COVID-19. Sequencing was performed with immunoSEQ multiplex PCR; in TCRdb, only in-frame clones are kept and a portion is missing. The profile shows more than 65,000 clones, approximately 75% of them singletons. The source material was peripheral blood. These receptors all stem from a human donor in a cohort sampled during active COVID-19.

The gene calls are TRBV10-2 and TRBJ1-1; unclear D gene. CDR3 size: 14 residues. V was shortened by 0 bases and J by 1 base, with 6 bases between the two germline ends. Germline lookup yields CDR1 WSHSY and CDR2 SAAADI. CDR3 sequence (DNA): TGCGCCAGCAGTGAGTCGAGACAGAACACTGAAGCTTTCTTT. Its translation: CASSESRQNTEAFF.

The chain is built from TRBV4-1 and TRBJ2-7; 9 nucleotides agree with TRBD1. CDR3 length: 17 amino acids. J lost 1 base, V lost 0 bases, and 7 bases had no gene match. The germline V gene encodes CDR1 MGHRA and CDR2 YSYEKL. The CDR3 loop is CASSQDPWTGESYEQYF. CDR3 DNA sequence: TGCGCCAGCAGCCAAGATCCTTGGACAGGGGAATCCTACGAGCAGTACTTC.

The V gene is TRBV7-8, the J gene TRBJ2-5; no clear D gene. Germline V lookup: CDR1 SGHVS, CDR2 FQNEAQ. CDR3 length: 14 amino acids. Trimming stripped 5 bases from V and 2 bases from J, with 12 bases between. This CDR3 reads CASSGRLPQETQYF. CDR3 in DNA: TGTGCCAGCAGCGGCAGGTTACCGCAAGAGACCCAGTACTTC. The full variable domain, completed using reference TRBV7-8 and TRBJ2-5, is GAGVSQSPRYKVAKRGQDVALRCDPISGHVSLFWYQQALGQGPEFLTYFQNEAQLDKSGLPSDRFFAERPEGSVSTLKIQRTQQEDSAVYLCASSGRLPQETQYFGPGTRLLVL.

The genes are TRBV5-5 and TRBJ1-6, with D possibly TRBD1 on 6 matching bases. CDR3 length: 16 amino acids. CDR1 SGHKS and CDR2 YYEKEE come from the germline V gene (reference sequence). Trimming removed 0 bases at V and 5 bases at J, with 12 bases between. Here the CDR3 reads CASSLEGVFNNSPLHF. In DNA, the CDR3 is TGTGCCAGCAGCTTGGAGGGGGTTTTTAATAATTCACCCCTCCACTTT.

This clone was counted only a few times. The chain couples TRBV19 to TRBJ1-1; tentative D call: TRBD1 (5 bases). Germline V CDR1 and CDR2: LNHDA, SQIVND (reference sequence). V lost 8 bases, J lost 5 bases, and 18 bases lay in between. The CDR3 is 14 residues long. CDR3 amino acids: CASGSHRGATEAFF. For the CDR3, the DNA is TGTGCCAGTGGCTCCCACCGTGGGGCAACTGAAGCTTTCTTT.

The chain combines TRBV3-1 (or the pseudogene TRBV3-2) with TRBJ1-5; D is perhaps TRBD1 (5 bases). Germline V gives CDR1 LGHDT, CDR2 YNNKEL (reference sequence). The CDR3 runs to 14 residues. V gave up 3 bases and J gave up 2 bases, with 8 bases separating them. The CDR3 loop is CASSQGLGNQPQHF. CDR3 DNA: TGTGCCAGCAGCCAGGGACTTGGCAATCAGCCCCAGCATTTT.

V and J are TRBV28 and TRBJ1-6; 8 bases fit TRBD1. The CDR3 has 14 residues. Germline V gives CDR1 MDHEN, CDR2 SYDVKM. With 5 bases clipped from V and 9 bases from J, the junction kept 6 bases outside the gene matches. As DNA, the CDR3 is TGTGCCAGCAGTCCCGGGACAGGAGGTTCACCCCTCCACTTT. Protein product: CASSPGTGGSPLHF.